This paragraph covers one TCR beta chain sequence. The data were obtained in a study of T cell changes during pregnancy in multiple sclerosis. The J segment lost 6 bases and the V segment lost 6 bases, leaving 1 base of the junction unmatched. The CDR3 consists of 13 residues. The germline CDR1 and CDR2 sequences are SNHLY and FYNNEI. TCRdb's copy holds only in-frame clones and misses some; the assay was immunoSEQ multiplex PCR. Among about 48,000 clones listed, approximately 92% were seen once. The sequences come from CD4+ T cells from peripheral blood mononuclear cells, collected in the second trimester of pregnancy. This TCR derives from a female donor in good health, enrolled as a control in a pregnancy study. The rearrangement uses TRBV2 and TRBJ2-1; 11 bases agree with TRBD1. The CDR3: CASRGTGGNEQFF. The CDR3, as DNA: TGTGCCAGCAGAGGGACAGGGGGCAATGAGCAGTTCTTC.